The 26 T cell receptor beta chains presented below share a single source sample, sequenced in a study of T cell clonality in common variable immunodeficiency. Study results and limitations: Common variable immunodeficiency TCR beta sequences reportedly had fewer deletions and N-nucleotide insertions.

These receptors have no identified antigens. Method: immunoSEQ multiplex PCR; TCRdb's copy keeps in-frame clones and lacks some. Singletons are absent from the sample, which has roughly 30,000 clones. Sequencing input: peripheral blood mononuclear cells. The origin of the receptors is a human donor with common variable immunodeficiency.

This clone was seen repeatedly, ten times or more. The CDR3 goes on 3 residues after the read ends, and that part is filled in from the germline J gene. The chain joins TRBV11-2 to TRBJ2-4, with a weak D call TRBD2 (6 bases). V was clipped by 0 bases and J by 7 bases, with 13 bases between them. Per germline, CDR1 SGHAT and CDR2 FQNNGV. This CDR3 is built from 15 residues. CDR3 residues: CASSLDTGGHNIQYF. Partial CDR3 DNA: TGTGCCAGCAGCTTAGACACCGGAGGGCATAACATT.

This clone was seen many times. The CDR3 is cut off 3 residues early in the read; its end comes from the germline J gene. The chain has TRBV18 and TRBJ1-1; perhaps TRBD1 as D (5 bases). Germline loops: CDR1 KGHSH, CDR2 LQKENI. The CDR3 has 15 residues. The part of the CDR3 DNA that was read is TGTGCCAGCTCACCACCGAGAGGGACTTATACCGAA. Translating gives CASSPPRGTYTE. In full, the CDR3 reads CASSPPRGTYTEAFF.

This clone was recorded at least ten times. The sequence runs out 3 residues before the end of the CDR3; the remainder is reconstructed from the germline J gene. The chain recombines TRBV7-2 with TRBJ2-1; D gene unclear. Germline V gene data show CDR1 as SGHTA and CDR2 as FQGNSA. Trimming pared 6 bases from V and 3 bases from J, leaving 12 bases between. CDR3 size: 14 residues. The CDR3 region is CASRGQVFYNEQFF. The CDR3 DNA, read in part, is TGTGCCAGCAGAGGCCAGGTATTCTACAATGAG.

This clone was seen many times. The observed sequence ends 3 residues before the CDR3 terminus, with the missing tail filled in from the germline J gene. The V and J genes are TRBV30 and TRBJ2-3; D perhaps matches TRBD1 (5 bases). Deletions cut 1 base from V and 5 bases from J, with 16 bases between. The CDR3 spans 15 residues. The germline V gene encodes CDR1 GTSNPN and CDR2 SVGIG (reference sequence). The part of the CDR3 DNA that was read is TGTGCCTGGAGTGGGACACAGATAGAACTAGATACG. Translation: CAWSGTQIELDT. Given in full, the CDR3 is CAWSGTQIELDTQYF.

At least ten counts were recorded for this clone. The read gets to within 3 residues of the CDR3 end, and the germline J gene fills in the rest. The chain links TRBV18 to TRBJ1-3, with D hard to call. The V end was cut by 3 bases, the J end by 4 bases, with 19 bases between. The germline CDR1 and CDR2 sequences are KGHSH and LQKENI. The CDR3 is 17 amino acids. CDR3 DNA (partial): TGTGCCAGCTCACCCATTGTAGGCGGCACTGGAGGAAACACC. It translates to CASSPIVGGTGGNT. Given in full, the CDR3 is CASSPIVGGTGGNTIYF. Variable domain in full (rest from reference TRBV18 and TRBJ1-3): NAGVMQNPRHLVRRRGQEARLRCSPMKGHSHVYWYRQLPEEGLKFMVYLQKENIIDESGMPKERFSAEFPKEGPSILRIQQVVRGDSAAYFCASSPIVGGTGGNTIYFGEGSWLTVV.

This clone was found many times. CDR3 in amino acids: CASSLSRGTDTQYF. The covered CDR3 bases are TGTGCCAGCAGCTTGTCAAGGGGCACAGATACG. The chain uses TRBV5-5 and TRBJ2-3, with D uncertain. The read ends 3 residues before the CDR3 terminus; that terminus is restored from the germline J gene. This CDR3 contains 14 residues. The V gene's germline CDR1 is SGHKS and CDR2 YYEKEE (reference sequence). V lost 1 base, J lost 1 base, and 7 bases lay in between.

The sample holds many counts of this clone. The read stops 3 residues short of the end of the CDR3; the missing end is completed from the germline J gene. The V and J genes are TRBV11-3 and TRBJ2-5; 8 bases fit TRBD1. CDR1 and CDR2 (germline): SGHNT, YENEEA. CDR3 length equals 15 residues. J lost 5 bases, V lost 5 bases, and 10 bases had no gene match. CDR3 amino acids: CASSTGGQKGETQYF. The part of the CDR3 DNA that was read is TGTGCCAGCAGCACAGGGGGACAAAAGGGGGAGACC.

This clone was seen at least ten times. The missing CDR3 end, 3 residues past where the read stops, is filled in from the germline J gene. The chain recombines TRBV18 with TRBJ2-2; 9 nucleotides match TRBD1. Trimming cost V 1 base and J 7 bases; bases outside gene matches: 4. This CDR3 is built from 15 residues. Germline CDR1 and CDR2: KGHSH and LQKENI. The CDR3 sequence is CASSPQDRGVGELFF. The sequenced part of the CDR3 DNA is TGTGCCAGCTCACCACAGGACAGGGGTGTCGGGGAG.

In its sample, this clone was seen many times. The read terminates 3 residues before the CDR3 end, so the remaining end is supplied by the germline J gene. The chain has TRBV7-9 and TRBJ1-1; possible D gene TRBD1, 6 bases. The V end lost 5 bases, the J end lost 1 base, and 8 bases lay between the germline ends. Germline values: CDR1 SEHNR, CDR2 FQNEAQ (reference sequence). The CDR3 runs 13 residues. The CDR3 bases that were read are TGTGCCAGCAGCCGACAGGAGAACACTGAA. Its translation: CASSRQENTE. The CDR3 in its entirety is CASSRQENTEAFF.

The sample holds many counts of this clone. The read ends 3 residues early relative to the CDR3; the germline J gene fills the gap. V gene TRBV10-3 combines with J gene TRBJ1-1, with 7 bases matching TRBD1. CDR1 and CDR2 (germline): ENHRY, SYGVKD. The CDR3 spans 15 residues. J was trimmed by 6 bases and V by 2 bases; bases with no gene match: 9. CDR3 DNA (partial): TGTGCCATCAGTGAGGAGGGGGCCGAGATCTCTGAA. Translation gives CAISEEGAEISE. In full, the CDR3 reads CAISEEGAEISEAFF.

This clone appeared many times. From the germline J gene comes the end of the CDR3, since the read stops 3 residues before it. The rearrangement links TRBV11-2 to TRBJ2-3; D unclear. Trimming shortened V by 5 bases and J by 3 bases, and 6 bases separated the two germline ends. This CDR3 is 12 amino acids long. Germline assignment: CDR1 SGHAT and CDR2 FQNNGV. The CDR3 is CASSPGTDTQYF. CDR3 DNA (partial): TGTGCCAGCAGCCCCGGTACAGATACG.

Turning to this clone: With the read ending 3 residues before the CDR3 end, the germline J gene is used to fill in that end. The chain uses TRBV2 and TRBJ2-3; 9 bases are shared with TRBD1. V dropped 6 bases and J dropped 3; count of bases not matched to a gene: 7. CDR1 and CDR2 from the germline V gene are SNHLY and FYNNEI. The CDR3 sequence is 15 residues long. This chain's CDR3 is CASRLQGAVTDTQYF. The covered CDR3 bases are TGTGCCAGCAGGTTACAGGGGGCGGTAACAGATACG.

The table lists this clone with many counts. The read ends 3 residues before the CDR3 terminus; that terminus is restored from the germline J gene. This chain uses TRBV18 with TRBJ1-6, with D perhaps TRBD1 (6 bases). V was clipped by 3 bases and J by 7 bases, with 10 bases between them. The CDR3 is 14 amino acids. Per germline, CDR1 KGHSH and CDR2 LQKENI. The CDR3: CASSPGTPNSPLHF. The CDR3 DNA, read in part, is TGTGCCAGCTCACCGGGGACACCGAATTCACCC. The full variable domain, completed using reference TRBV18 and TRBJ1-6, is NAGVMQNPRHLVRRRGQEARLRCSPMKGHSHVYWYRQLPEEGLKFMVYLQKENIIDESGMPKERFSAEFPKEGPSILRIQQVVRGDSAAYFCASSPGTPNSPLHFGNGTRLTVT.

This clone was found many times. The observed sequence ends 3 residues before the CDR3 terminus, with the missing tail filled in from the germline J gene. The V call is TRBV2, the J call TRBJ2-3; no firm D call. V lost 9 bases and J 4 bases, leaving 8 bases between the germline ends. The length of the CDR3 is 11 residues. Germline V gene sequence: CDR1 SNHLY, CDR2 FYNNEI. CDR3 region: CARQQADTQYF. The covered CDR3 bases are TGTGCCAGACAGCAAGCAGATACG.

Many counts were recorded for this clone. The CDR3 is cut off 3 residues early in the read; its end comes from the germline J gene. The chain has TRBV5-6 and TRBJ2-1; 7 positions agree with TRBD1. This CDR3 has 15 amino acids. Germline V CDR1 and CDR2: SGHDT, YYEEEE. With V trimmed by 4 bases and J by 7 bases, 11 bases remained unmatched. The CDR3 reads CASSLGQPVGNEQFF. The covered CDR3 bases are TGTGCCAGCAGCCTGGGACAGCCTGTAGGGAATGAG.

With respect to this clone: Sequencing ends 3 residues short of the CDR3 end; the germline J gene provides the rest. The chain recombines TRBV5-6 with TRBJ1-2, with a tentative D call TRBD1 (5 bases). CDR3 length: 14 amino acids. The V gene lost 4 bases and the J gene lost 4 bases, with 14 bases spanning the gap. The germline gives CDR1 SGHDT, CDR2 YYEEEE. The sequenced CDR3 bases are TGTGCCAGCAGCCGCGCCGGGGGAACCTATGGC. Its translation is CASSRAGGTYG. The CDR3 reads in full as CASSRAGGTYGYTF.

In regard to this clone: The read stops 3 residues short of the end of the CDR3; the missing end is completed from the germline J gene. This chain joins TRBV30 and TRBJ1-4, with a weak D call TRBD1 (6 bases). The CDR3 contains 14 residues. CDR1 is GTSNPN and CDR2 is SVGIG in the germline V gene (reference sequence). Deletions cut 6 bases from V and 0 bases from J, with 11 bases between. CDR3 region: CACARQATNEKLFF. The sequenced CDR3 bases are TGTGCCTGTGCCCGACAGGCAACTAATGAAAAA.

This clone was detected ten times or more. The read finishes 3 residues shy of the CDR3 end, and the germline J gene is used to complete it. The chain carries TRBV7-2 and TRBJ1-5; unclear D gene. Germline CDR1 SGHTA, CDR2 FQGNSA. The CDR3 has 13 amino acids. Trimming shortened V by 5 bases and J by 6 bases, and 11 bases separated the two germline ends. The sequenced CDR3 bases are TGTGCCAGCAGCCCTCAGGTCCTTCAGCCC. This translates into CASSPQVLQP. The whole CDR3 protein is CASSPQVLQPQHF.

Only a few counts were recorded for this clone. The CDR3 is cut off 3 residues early in the read; its end comes from the germline J gene. The V gene is TRBV6-1, the J gene TRBJ1-1, with TRBD1 matching 8 bases. Germline V CDR1 and CDR2: MNHNS, SASEGT. The length of the CDR3 is 14 residues. The junction had 3 bases not matched to a gene; V was cut back by 6 bases and J by 0 bases. CDR3 loop: CASREQGVNTEAFF. CDR3 DNA, as far as it was read: TGTGCCAGCAGGGAACAGGGGGTGAACACTGAA.

A word on this clone: Read sequence stops 3 residues before the CDR3 end, and the germline J gene provides the missing end. The V gene is TRBV2, the J gene TRBJ2-5; 7 nucleotides agree with TRBD1. CDR1 SNHLY and CDR2 FYNNEI come from the germline V gene. The CDR3 runs 14 residues. J was trimmed by 4 bases and V by 7 bases; bases with no gene match: 9. CDR3 in amino acids: CASNEGARRETQYF. The CDR3 bases that were read are TGTGCCAGCAATGAGGGGGCGAGGAGAGAGACC.

At least ten counts were recorded for this clone. The read comes to an end 3 residues before the CDR3 does, leaving the germline J gene to fill in the end. This sequence joins TRBV19 and TRBJ1-5, with D maybe TRBD1 (6 bases). The CDR3 contains 12 residues. Germline loops: CDR1 LNHDA, CDR2 SQIVND (reference sequence). V was clipped by 7 bases and J by 9 bases, with 13 bases between them. CDR3 residues: CASNPRGGPQHF. Partial CDR3 DNA: TGTGCCAGTAACCCCCGAGGGGGGCCC.

To note about this clone: Read data end 3 residues before the CDR3 end; the end is taken from the germline J gene. This chain links TRBV6-1 with TRBJ2-7; no firm D call. The CDR3 covers 14 residues. Per germline, CDR1 MNHNS and CDR2 SASEGT. V was trimmed by 1 base and J by 4 bases, leaving 11 bases between them. CDR3 sequence reads: CASSEGQIEYEQYF. CDR3 bases read: TGTGCCAGCAGTGAAGGGCAGATCGAGTACGAG.

This clone was seen only a few times. The CDR3 end falls 3 residues outside the read, so it is completed with the germline J gene. V and J are TRBV7-9 and TRBJ1-2; D remains ambiguous. Trimming shortened V by 7 bases and J by 6 bases, and 12 bases separated the two germline ends. The CDR3 is made up of 12 amino acids. Germline CDR1 and CDR2: SEHNR and FQNEAQ (reference sequence). The sequenced part of the CDR3 DNA is TGTGCCAGCACCACGGCGGTTCATGGC. It codes for CASTTAVHG. The entire CDR3 reads CASTTAVHGYTF.

The sequenced part of the CDR3 DNA is TGTGCCAGCAGTGCCGGATTAGCGGGAGGGTACGAG. Protein product: CASSAGLAGGYE. The whole CDR3 is CASSAGLAGGYEQYF. The genes are TRBV6-1 and TRBJ2-7, with 11 bases matching TRBD2. The CDR3 goes on 3 residues after the read ends, and that part is filled in from the germline J gene. CDR1 and CDR2 from the germline V gene are MNHNS and SASEGT. The CDR3 consists of 15 residues. Trimming at V came to 4 bases and at J to 4 bases, leaving 6 bases not matched to a gene.

This clone was counted many times. The read is 3 residues too short to cover the CDR3 end, so that end is filled in from the germline J gene. This chain joins TRBV5-6 and TRBJ2-7; TRBD2 agrees at 7 bases. Germline V gives CDR1 SGHDT, CDR2 YYEEEE. With V trimmed by 4 bases and J by 6 bases, 13 bases remained unmatched. The CDR3 is 15 amino acids. CDR3 DNA, as far as it was read: TGTGCCAGCAGCCCCAGACGGGGGAGGGCGATCGAG. The encoded protein is CASSPRRGRAIE. The entire CDR3 protein is CASSPRRGRAIEQYF.

This clone was counted only a few times. Read coverage stops 3 residues before the CDR3 terminus; the germline J gene supplies the remainder. This chain connects TRBV7-9 to TRBJ2-7, with 8 bases matching TRBD2. V dropped 1 base and J dropped 4; count of bases not matched to a gene: 6. The length of the CDR3 is 15 residues. CDR1 and CDR2 (germline): SEHNR, FQNEAQ (reference sequence). The sequenced part of the CDR3 DNA is TGTGCCAGCAGCTTAGGGCGGGGGGAGGATTACGAG. As protein: CASSLGRGEDYE. The full CDR3 protein is CASSLGRGEDYEQYF.